The clone carrying this T cell receptor beta chain was seen many times. The germline CDR1 and CDR2 sequences are SQVTM and ANQGSEA. V was shortened by 2 bases and J by 8 bases, with 16 bases between the two germline ends. The CDR3 consists of 14 residues. The sample originates from a study of CD8 T cells in ankylosing spondylitis. As the method for making TCR beta libraries, quantitative 5'-RACE with molecular barcodes was used. In TCRdb, the 5' RACE reads were re-called with MiXCR into one record per CDR3 protein. The top ten clones hold 4.1% of a sample with around 140,000 distinct CDR3 sequences, about 10% of them seen once.

The chain employs TRBV29-1 and TRBJ2-1; D possibly corresponds to TRBD2 (6 bases). The specimen was blood, either unsorted or a sorted T cell fraction (not recorded which). This sequence was found in a female donor with ankylosing spondylitis or in good health (not recorded which). DNA of the CDR3: TGCAGCGTTGAACCGGGGGATCGGAGCGATGAGCAGTTCTTC. Encoded protein: CSVEPGDRSDEQFF.